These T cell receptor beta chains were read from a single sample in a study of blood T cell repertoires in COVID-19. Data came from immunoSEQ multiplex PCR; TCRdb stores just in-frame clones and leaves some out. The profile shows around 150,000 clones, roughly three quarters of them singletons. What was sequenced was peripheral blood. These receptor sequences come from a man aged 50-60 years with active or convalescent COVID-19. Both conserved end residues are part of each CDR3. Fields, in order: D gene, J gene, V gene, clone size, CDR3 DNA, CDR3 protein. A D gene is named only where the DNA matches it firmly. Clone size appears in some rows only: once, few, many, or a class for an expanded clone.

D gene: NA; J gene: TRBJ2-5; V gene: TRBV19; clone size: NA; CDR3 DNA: TGTGCCAGTAGTGGCGGCGGGGCGCCGCAAGAGACCCAGTACTTC; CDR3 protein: CASSGGGAPQETQYF
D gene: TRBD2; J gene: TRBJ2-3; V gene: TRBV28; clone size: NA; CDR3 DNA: TGTGCCAGCAGTCTGAGAGGACTAGCGAACACAGATACGCAGTATTTT; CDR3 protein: CASSLRGLANTDTQYF
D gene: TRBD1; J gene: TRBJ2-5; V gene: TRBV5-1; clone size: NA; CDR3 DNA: TGCGCCAGCAGCTACGGACAGGGGGTCGAGACCCAGTACTTC; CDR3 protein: CASSYGQGVETQYF
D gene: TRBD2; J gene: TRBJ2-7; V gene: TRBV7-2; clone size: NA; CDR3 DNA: TGTGCCAGCAGCCAACTAGCGGGGGGCTCCTACGAGCAGTACTTC; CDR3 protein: CASSQLAGGSYEQYF
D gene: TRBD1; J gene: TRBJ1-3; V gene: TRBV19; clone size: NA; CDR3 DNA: TGTGCCAGTAGTAAACGACAGGGTTTCGACACCATATATTTT; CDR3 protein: CASSKRQGFDTIYF
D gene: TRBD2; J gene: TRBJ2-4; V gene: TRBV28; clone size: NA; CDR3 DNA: TGTGCCAGCAGTTTAGCGGGAGACGGACTAGCCAAAAACATTCAGTACTTC; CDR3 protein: CASSLAGDGLAKNIQYF
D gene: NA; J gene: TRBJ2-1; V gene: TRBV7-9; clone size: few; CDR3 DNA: TGTGCCAGCAGCTTAGTCCTAGCCCCCTACAATGAGCAGTTCTTC; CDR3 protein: CASSLVLAPYNEQFF
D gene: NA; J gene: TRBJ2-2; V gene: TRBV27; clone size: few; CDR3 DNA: TGTGCCAGCAGTTTAGTGGGGCCAACGAACACCGGGGAGCTGTTTTTT; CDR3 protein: CASSLVGPTNTGELFF
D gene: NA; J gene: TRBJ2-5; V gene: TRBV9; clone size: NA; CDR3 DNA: TGTGCCAGCAGCGTGTCAGGGGCCCAAGAGACCCAGTACTTC; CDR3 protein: CASSVSGAQETQYF
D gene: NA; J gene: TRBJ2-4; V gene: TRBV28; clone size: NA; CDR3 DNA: TGTGCCAGCAGTTTATGGTCAGGGGCTGCCAAAAACATTCAGTACTTC; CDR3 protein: CASSLWSGAAKNIQYF
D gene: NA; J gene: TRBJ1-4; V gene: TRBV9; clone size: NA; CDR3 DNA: TGTGCCAGCAGCGTAGATCTGGGGCAGGGCGAGGAAAAACTGTTTTTT; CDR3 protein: CASSVDLGQGEEKLFF
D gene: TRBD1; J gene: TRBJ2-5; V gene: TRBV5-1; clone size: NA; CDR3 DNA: TGCGCCAGCAGCTCAAAGGACAGGGGCGAGACCCAGTACTTC; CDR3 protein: CASSSKDRGETQYF
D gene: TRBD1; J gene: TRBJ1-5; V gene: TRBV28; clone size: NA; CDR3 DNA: TGTGCCAGCAGTTTCGAGGGGGCCCGTCAGCCCCAGCATTTT; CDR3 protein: CASSFEGARQPQHF
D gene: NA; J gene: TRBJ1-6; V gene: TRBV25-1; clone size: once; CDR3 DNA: TGTGCCAGCAGTGAATGGGGCGGGAATAATTCACCCCTCCACTTT; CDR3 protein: CASSEWGGNNSPLHF
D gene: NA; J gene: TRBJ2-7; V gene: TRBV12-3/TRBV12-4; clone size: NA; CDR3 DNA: TGTGCCAGCAGTTCGGGACTGATCGAGCAGTACTTC; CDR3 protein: CASSSGLIEQYF
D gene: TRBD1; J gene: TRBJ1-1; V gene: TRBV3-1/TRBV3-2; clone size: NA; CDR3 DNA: TGTGCCAGCAGCCAGGGACAGCAGAACACTGAAGCTTTCTTT; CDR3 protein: CASSQGQQNTEAFF
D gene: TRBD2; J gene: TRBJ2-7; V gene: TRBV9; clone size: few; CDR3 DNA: TGTGCCAGCAGCGTAGTGGCAGCGGGAGGGTACGAGCAGTACTTC; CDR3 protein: CASSVVAAGGYEQYF
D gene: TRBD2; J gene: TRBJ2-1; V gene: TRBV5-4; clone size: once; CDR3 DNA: TGTGCCAGCAGCTTGACTAGCGGGAGGACTTACAATGAGCAGTTCTTC; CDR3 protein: CASSLTSGRTYNEQFF
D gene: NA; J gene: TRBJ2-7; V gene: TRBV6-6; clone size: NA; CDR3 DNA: TGTGCCAGCAGTCTTGAGAGCCGGGTTGGAGTGGGCTCCTACGAGCAGTACTTC; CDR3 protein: CASSLESRVGVGSYEQYF
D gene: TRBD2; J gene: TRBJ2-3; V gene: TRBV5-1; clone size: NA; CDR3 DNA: TGCGCCAGCAGCAGCCCGGGACTAGCGGGCACAGATACGCAGTATTTT; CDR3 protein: CASSSPGLAGTDTQYF
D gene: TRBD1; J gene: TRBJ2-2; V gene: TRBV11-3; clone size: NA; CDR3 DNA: TGTGCCAGCAGCCACCCTGGGACAGTTAACACCGGGGAGCTGTTTTTT; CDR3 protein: CASSHPGTVNTGELFF
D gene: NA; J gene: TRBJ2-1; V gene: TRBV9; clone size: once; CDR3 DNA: TGTGCCAGCAGCGGTGGACTTCCCTACAATGAGCAGTTCTTC; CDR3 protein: CASSGGLPYNEQFF
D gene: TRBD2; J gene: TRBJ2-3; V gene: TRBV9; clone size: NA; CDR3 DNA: TGTGCCAGCAGCGCCGGGGGAGCGGGGGTGATCACAGATACGCAGTATTTT; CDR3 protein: CASSAGGAGVITDTQYF
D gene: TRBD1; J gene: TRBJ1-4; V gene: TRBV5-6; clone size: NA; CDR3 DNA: TGTGCCAGCAGCGGATACACAGGGGGCATTGGTGAAAAACTGTTTTTT; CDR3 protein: CASSGYTGGIGEKLFF
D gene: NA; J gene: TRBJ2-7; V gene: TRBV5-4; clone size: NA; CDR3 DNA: TGTGCCAGCAGCTTGGGGACAGCGTCCTACGAGCAGTACTTC; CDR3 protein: CASSLGTASYEQYF
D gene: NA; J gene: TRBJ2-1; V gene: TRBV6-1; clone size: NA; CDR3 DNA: TGTGCCAGCAGTGACCGGACCCGGGAGAGGACCTACAATGAGCAGTTCTTC; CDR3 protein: CASSDRTRERTYNEQFF
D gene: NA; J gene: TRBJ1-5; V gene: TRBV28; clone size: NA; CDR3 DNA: TGTGCCAGCAGTTTGCCAGGGTGGGGTCGGCCCCAGCATTTT; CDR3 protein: CASSLPGWGRPQHF
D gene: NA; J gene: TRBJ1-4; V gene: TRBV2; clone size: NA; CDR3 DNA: TGTGCCAGCAGTGAACCGGAGTCGCATGCTAATGAAAAACTGTTTTTT; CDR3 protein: CASSEPESHANEKLFF
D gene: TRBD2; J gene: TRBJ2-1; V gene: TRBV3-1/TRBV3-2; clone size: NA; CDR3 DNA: TGTGCCAGCAGCCAAGTTCTAGCGGGAGGGCCCACCTACAATGAGCAGTTCTTC; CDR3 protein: CASSQVLAGGPTYNEQFF
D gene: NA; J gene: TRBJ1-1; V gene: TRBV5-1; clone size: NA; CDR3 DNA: TGCGCCAGCAGCTTGGAACACCTGAACACTGAAGCTTTCTTT; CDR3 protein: CASSLEHLNTEAFF
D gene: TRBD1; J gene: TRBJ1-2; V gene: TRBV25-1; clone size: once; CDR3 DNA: TGTGCCACCGGGACAGGAGGGGGAAACTATGGCTACACCTTC; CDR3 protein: CATGTGGGNYGYTF
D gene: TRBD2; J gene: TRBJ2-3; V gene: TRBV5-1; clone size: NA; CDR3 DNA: TGCGCCAGCAGCTTGGCGGGAGGAGGAGATACGCAGTATTTT; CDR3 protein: CASSLAGGGDTQYF
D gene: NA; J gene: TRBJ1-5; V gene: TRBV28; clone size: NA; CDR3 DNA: TGTGCCGTCGTCCTGGCAGGGTTTAGCAATCAGCCCCAGCATTTT; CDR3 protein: CAVVLAGFSNQPQHF
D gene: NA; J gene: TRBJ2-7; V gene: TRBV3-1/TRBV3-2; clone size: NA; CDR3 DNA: TGTGCCAGCAGCCGCAAGACGGACAGTTACGAGCAGTACTTC; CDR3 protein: CASSRKTDSYEQYF
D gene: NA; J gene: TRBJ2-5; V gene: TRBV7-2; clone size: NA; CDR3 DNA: TGTGCCAGCAGACCTCCCTTTGAGGAGACCCAGTACTTC; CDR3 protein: CASRPPFEETQYF
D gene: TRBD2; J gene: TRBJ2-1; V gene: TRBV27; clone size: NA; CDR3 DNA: TGTGCCAGCAGTTTATATTGGGTCGGGCTAGCGGGAGGGGACAATGAGCAGTTCTTC; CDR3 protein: CASSLYWVGLAGGDNEQFF
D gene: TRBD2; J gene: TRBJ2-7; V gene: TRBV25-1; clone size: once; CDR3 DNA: TGTGCCAGCATCGGGGGACTAGCGGGAGCCCTTTCCTCCTACGAGCAGTACTTC; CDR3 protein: CASIGGLAGALSSYEQYF
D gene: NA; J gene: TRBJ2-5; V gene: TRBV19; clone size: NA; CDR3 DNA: TGTGCCAGTAGCTCTCCAGGGGCGCAAGAGACCCAGTACTTC; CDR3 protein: CASSSPGAQETQYF
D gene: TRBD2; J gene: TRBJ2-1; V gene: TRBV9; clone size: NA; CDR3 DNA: TGTGCCAGCAGCGTTGGCGGGAGCGGTTCCTACAATGAGCAGTTCTTC; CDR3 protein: CASSVGGSGSYNEQFF
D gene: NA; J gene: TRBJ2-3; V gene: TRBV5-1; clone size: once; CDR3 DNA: TGCGCCAGCAGTCCAAGTGGCGATACGCAGTATTTT; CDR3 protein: CASSPSGDTQYF
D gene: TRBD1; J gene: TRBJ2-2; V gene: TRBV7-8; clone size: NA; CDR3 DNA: TGTGCCAGCAGCTTCCAATGGGACAGGGAGAACACCGGGGAGCTGTTTTTT; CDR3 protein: CASSFQWDRENTGELFF
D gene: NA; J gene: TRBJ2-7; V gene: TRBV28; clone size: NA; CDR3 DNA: TGTGCCAGCAGTTTATCGGACTATTCCTACGAGCAGTACTTC; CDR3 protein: CASSLSDYSYEQYF
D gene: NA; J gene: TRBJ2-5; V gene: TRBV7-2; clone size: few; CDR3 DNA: TGTGCCAGCAGCTTAGCGTATGGCGGAGAGACCCAGTACTTC; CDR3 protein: CASSLAYGGETQYF
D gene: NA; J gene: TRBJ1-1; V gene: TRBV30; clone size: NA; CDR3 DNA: TGTGCCTGGAGTGTAACCCAGGGGATTCAAGCTTTCTTT; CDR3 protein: CAWSVTQGIQAFF
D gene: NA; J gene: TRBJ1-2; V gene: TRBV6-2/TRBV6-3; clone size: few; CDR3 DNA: TGTGCCAGCAGTTACTCGAACGGGGTTGGCTACACCTTC; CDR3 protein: CASSYSNGVGYTF
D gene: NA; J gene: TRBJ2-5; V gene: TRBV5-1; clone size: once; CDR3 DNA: TGCGCCAGCAGCTTAGGGACTTACCAAGAGACCCAGTACTTC; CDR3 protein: CASSLGTYQETQYF